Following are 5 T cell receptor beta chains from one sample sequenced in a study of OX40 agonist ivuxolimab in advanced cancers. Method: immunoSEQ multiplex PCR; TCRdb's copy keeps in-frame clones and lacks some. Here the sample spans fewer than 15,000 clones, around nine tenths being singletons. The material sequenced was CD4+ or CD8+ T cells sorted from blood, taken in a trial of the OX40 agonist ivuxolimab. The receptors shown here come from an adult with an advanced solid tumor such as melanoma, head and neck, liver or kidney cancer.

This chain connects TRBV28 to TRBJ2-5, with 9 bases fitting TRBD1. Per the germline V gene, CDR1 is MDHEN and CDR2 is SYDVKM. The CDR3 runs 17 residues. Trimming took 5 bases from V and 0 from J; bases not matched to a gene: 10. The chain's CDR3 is CASSPGTGLTNQETQYF. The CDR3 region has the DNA TGTGCCAGCAGTCCCGGGACAGGGTTGACCAACCAAGAGACCCAGTACTTC.

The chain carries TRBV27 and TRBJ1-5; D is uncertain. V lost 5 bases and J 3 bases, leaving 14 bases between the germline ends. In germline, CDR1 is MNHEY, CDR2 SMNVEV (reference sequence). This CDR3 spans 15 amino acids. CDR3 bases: TGTGCCAGCAGTCCCGACTCGGAGTCCAATCAGCCCCAGCATTTT. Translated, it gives CASSPDSESNQPQHF.

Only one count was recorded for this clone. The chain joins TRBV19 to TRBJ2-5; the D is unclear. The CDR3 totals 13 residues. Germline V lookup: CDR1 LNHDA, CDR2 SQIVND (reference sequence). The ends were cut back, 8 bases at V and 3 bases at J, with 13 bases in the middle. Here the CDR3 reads CASQTYPEETQYF. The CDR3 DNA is TGTGCCAGTCAAACCTATCCGGAAGAGACCCAGTACTTC.

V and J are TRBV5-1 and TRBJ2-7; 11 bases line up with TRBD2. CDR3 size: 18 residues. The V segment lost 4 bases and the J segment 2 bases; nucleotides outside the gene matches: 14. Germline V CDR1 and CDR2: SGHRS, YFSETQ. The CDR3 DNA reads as TGCGCCAGCAGCCCGAATGGGCTAGCGGGAGGAGATACCTACGAGCAGTACTTC. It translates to CASSPNGLAGGDTYEQYF.

In nucleotides, the CDR3 is TGTGCCAGCAGCTTAGGGGCCACCAGCACAGATACGCAGTATTTT. This gives the protein CASSLGATSTDTQYF. The chain combines TRBV7-9 with TRBJ2-3, with no clear D. V shed 1 base and J shed 0 bases, with 8 bases lying between them. The CDR3 consists of 15 residues. Per germline, CDR1 SEHNR and CDR2 FQNEAQ (reference sequence).